The present TCR beta chain was sequenced within a study of T cell responses to AZD1222 COVID-19 vaccine. V shed 5 bases, J shed 5 bases, and the junction held 2 bases outside the gene matches. CDR1 and CDR2 from the germline V gene are SGHTA and FQGTGA. CDR3 length: 13 residues. Profiled with immunoSEQ multiplex PCR; TCRdb holds only in-frame clones, not every one. The repertoire holds approximately 31,000 clones, with over 75% as singletons. The chain joins TRBV7-3 to TRBJ2-7; 11 nucleotides align to TRBD1. Sequenced here: peripheral blood, sampled 28 days after the second AZD1222 dose. This clonotype was sampled from an adult who received the AZD1222 COVID-19 vaccine. The CDR3 is CASSTGQGDEQYF. CDR3 nucleotides: TGTGCCAGCAGCACGGGACAGGGGGACGAGCAGTACTTC.